Sequencing of this T cell receptor (beta chain) was carried out in a study of blood T cell repertoires in COVID-19. Trimming cost V 2 bases and J 2 bases; bases outside gene matches: 15. This CDR3 has 19 amino acids. CDR1 is SGHDT and CDR2 is YYEEEE in the germline V gene. Using immunoSEQ multiplex PCR, the repertoire was profiled, and TCRdb retains in-frame clones only, with some absent. The table has a few hundred thousand clones, 70% to 90% seen once. The chain joins TRBV5-6 to TRBJ2-5, with 10 bases lining up with TRBD2. Sequenced sample: peripheral blood. This receptor was obtained from a woman aged 45-60 years with acute or convalescent COVID-19. For the CDR3, the DNA is TGTGCCAGCAGCTTCGACAGGACTAGCGGCCTCTTTACACAAGAGACCCAGTACTTC. It translates to CASSFDRTSGLFTQETQYF.